This record concerns one T cell receptor (beta chain) sequence. Its antigen is still unknown. The data were taken from a study of T cell repertoires in cytomegalovirus infection. The overall study: Researchers turned to recently identified HLA-C-restricted CMV epitopes as well as well-studied HLA-B-restricted ones. Through public TCR beta signatures, both CMV infection and matching HLA type were indicated. Regarding the study as a whole: Carriers of CMV and the relevant HLA type were discriminated by public TCR beta frequency. Predominance within the ex vivo response was attributable to HLA-C-restricted CMV-specific TCR beta clonotypes.

TCRdb re-called the reads with MiXCR, one entry per CDR3 protein. The sample carries around 710,000 distinct CDR3 sequences, about 29% recorded once. This TCR derives from a human donor in good health (CMV status not recorded). Some clones in this sample may be carry-over from other donors' samples. Here the sequenced sample was cultured CD8+ T cells from PBMCs, taken from culture after CMV antigen stimulation.

The CDR3 loop reads CASSPELGSPLHF. CDR3 sequence (DNA): TGTGCCAGCAGCCCTGAACTGGGGTCACCCCTCCACTTT. The chain employs TRBV7-6 and TRBJ1-6; no clear D. There are 13 residues in the CDR3. CDR1 SGHVS and CDR2 FNYEAQ come from the germline V gene. V was cut by 5 bases and J by 10 bases, with 12 bases left in between.